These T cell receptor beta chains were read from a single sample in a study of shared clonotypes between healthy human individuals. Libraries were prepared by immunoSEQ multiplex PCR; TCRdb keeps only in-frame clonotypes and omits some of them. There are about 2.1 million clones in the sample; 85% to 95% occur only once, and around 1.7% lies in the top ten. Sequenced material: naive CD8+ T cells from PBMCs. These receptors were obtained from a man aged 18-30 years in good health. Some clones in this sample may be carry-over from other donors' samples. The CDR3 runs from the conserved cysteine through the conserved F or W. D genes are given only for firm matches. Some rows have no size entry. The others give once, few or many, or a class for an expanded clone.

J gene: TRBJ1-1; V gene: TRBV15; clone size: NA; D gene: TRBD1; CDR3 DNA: TGTGCCACCAGCACAGGGGGACGGAACACTGAAGCTTTCTTT; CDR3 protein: CATSTGGRNTEAFF
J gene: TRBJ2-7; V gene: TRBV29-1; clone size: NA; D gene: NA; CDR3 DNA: TGCAGCGTTGAACGGGAGAGCTCCTACGAGCAGTACTTC; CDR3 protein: CSVERESSYEQYF
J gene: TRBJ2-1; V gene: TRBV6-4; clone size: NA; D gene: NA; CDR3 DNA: TGTGCCAGCAGTGTTACCCCCCTTGGGGGATCGTACAATGAGCAGTTCTTC; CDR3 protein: CASSVTPLGGSYNEQFF
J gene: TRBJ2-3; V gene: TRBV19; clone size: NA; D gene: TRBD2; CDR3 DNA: TGTGCCAGTAGTGTGACCCTAGCGGGAGTAGTGAATACGCAGTATTTT; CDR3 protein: CASSVTLAGVVNTQYF
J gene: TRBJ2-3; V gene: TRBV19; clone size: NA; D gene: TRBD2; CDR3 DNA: TGTGCCAGTAGTAGCACCGGGACTAGCGGCGATACGCAGTATTTT; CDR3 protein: CASSSTGTSGDTQYF
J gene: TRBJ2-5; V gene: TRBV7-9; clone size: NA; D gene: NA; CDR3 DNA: TGTGCCAGCAGCTCACAGGGCGGGCAAGAGACCCAGTACTTC; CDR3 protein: CASSSQGGQETQYF
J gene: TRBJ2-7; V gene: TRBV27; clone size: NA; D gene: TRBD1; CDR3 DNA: TGTGCCAGCTCCGGGACAGACTCCTACGAGCAGTACTTC; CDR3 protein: CASSGTDSYEQYF
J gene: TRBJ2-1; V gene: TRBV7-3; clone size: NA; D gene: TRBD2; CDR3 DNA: TGTGCCAGCAGCTTAGAGAGCGGGAGCTACAATGAGCAGTTCTTC; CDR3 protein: CASSLESGSYNEQFF
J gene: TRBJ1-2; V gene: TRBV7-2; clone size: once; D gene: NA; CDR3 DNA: TGTGCCAGCAGCTCTCGGGGCGCGTACTATGGCTACACCTTC; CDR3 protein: CASSSRGAYYGYTF
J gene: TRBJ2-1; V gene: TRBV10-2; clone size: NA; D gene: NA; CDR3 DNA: TGCGCCAGCAGGGTTCGAGCAGAGGAGCAGTTCTTC; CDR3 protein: CASRVRAEEQFF
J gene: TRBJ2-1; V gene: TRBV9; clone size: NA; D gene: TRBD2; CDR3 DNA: TGTGCCAGCAGCGACGATCCGTGGGAGGGAAATGAGCAGTTCTTC; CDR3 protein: CASSDDPWEGNEQFF
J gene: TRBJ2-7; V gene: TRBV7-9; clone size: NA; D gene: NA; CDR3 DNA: TGTGCCAGCAGCTTAGCGGGGAGCTCCTACGAGCAGTACTTC; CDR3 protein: CASSLAGSSYEQYF
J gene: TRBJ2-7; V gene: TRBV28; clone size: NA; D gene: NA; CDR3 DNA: TGTGCCAGCAGTTTAGACGGTACGGCTGGGGAGCAGTACTTC; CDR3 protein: CASSLDGTAGEQYF
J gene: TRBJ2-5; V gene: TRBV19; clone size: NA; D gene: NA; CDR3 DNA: TGTGCCAGTACCGCCCACGACCAAGAGACCCAGTACTTC; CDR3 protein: CASTAHDQETQYF
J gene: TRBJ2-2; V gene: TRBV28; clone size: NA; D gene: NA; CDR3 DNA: TGTGCCAGCAGTTTTAGTCTCGGGGAGCTGTTTTTT; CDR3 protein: CASSFSLGELFF
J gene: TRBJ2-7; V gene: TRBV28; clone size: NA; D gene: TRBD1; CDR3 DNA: TGTGCCAGCAGTTGGGGCACAGGGGGCTTGTACGAGCAGTACTTC; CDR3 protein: CASSWGTGGLYEQYF
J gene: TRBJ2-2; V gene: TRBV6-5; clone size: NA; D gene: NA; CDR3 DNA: TGTGCCAGCCTCCCTCTCGGGAACACCGGGGAGCTGTTTTTT; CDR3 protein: CASLPLGNTGELFF
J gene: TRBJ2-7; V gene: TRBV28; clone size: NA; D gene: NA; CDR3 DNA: TGTGCCAGCAGCACCTGGAGGGACCCCTCCTACGAGCAGTACTTC; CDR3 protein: CASSTWRDPSYEQYF
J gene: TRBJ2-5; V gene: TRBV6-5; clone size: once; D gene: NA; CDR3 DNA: TGTGCCAGCAGTTACTCCCGACGCTCACCTCAAGAGACCCAGTACTTC; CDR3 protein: CASSYSRRSPQETQYF
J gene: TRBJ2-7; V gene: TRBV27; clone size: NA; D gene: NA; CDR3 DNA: TGTGCCAGCAGTTCCCCAAGTTCCTCCTACGAGCAGTACTTC; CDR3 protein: CASSSPSSSYEQYF
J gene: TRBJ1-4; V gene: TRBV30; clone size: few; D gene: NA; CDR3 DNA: TGTGCCTGGAGTGTATCGCAGGGTCTCCATGAAAAACTGTTTTTT; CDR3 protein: CAWSVSQGLHEKLFF
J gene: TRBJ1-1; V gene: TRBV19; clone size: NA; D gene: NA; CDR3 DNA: TGTGCCAGTAGGGAAGGAGGGGGCACTGAAGCTTTCTTT; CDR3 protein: CASREGGGTEAFF
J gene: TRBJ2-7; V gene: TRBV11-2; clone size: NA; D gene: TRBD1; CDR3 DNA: TGTGCCAGCAGCTCGCGCTCCGGGACAGACTCCTACGAGCAGTACTTC; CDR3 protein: CASSSRSGTDSYEQYF
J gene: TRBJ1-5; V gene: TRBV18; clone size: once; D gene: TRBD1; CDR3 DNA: TGTGCCAGCTCCCAAGGACAGGCCCGCAATCAGCCCCAGCATTTT; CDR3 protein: CASSQGQARNQPQHF
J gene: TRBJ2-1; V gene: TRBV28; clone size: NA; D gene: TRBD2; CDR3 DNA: TGTGCCAGCAGTCCGGGACTAGTCTCCTACAATGAGCAGTTCTTC; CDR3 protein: CASSPGLVSYNEQFF
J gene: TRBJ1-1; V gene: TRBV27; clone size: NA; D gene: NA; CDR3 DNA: TGTGCCAGCAGTTTATTGAGAAATGGGGAAGCTTTCTTT; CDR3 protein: CASSLLRNGEAFF
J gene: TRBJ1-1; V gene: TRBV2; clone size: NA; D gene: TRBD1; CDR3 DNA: TGTGCCAGCGAGGGGGCAGGGAACACTGAAGCTTTCTTT; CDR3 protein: CASEGAGNTEAFF
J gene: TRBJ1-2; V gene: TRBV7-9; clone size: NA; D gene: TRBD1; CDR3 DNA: TGTGCCAGCAGCGGCCCCATGACAGGGGGCGATGGCTACACCTTC; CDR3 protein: CASSGPMTGGDGYTF
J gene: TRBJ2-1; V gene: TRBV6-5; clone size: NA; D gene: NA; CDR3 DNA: TGTGCCAGCAGTTGGGGCAGCTACAATGAGCAGTTCTTC; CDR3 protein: CASSWGSYNEQFF
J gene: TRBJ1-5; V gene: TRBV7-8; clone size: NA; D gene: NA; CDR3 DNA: TGTGCCAGCAGCTTAGGTCGGGGTTTCGGCAATCAGCCCCAGCATTTT; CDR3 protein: CASSLGRGFGNQPQHF
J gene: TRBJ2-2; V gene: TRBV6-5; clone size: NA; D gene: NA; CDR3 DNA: TGTGCCAGCAGTTACTCGAATCCTTCCGGGGAGCTGTTTTTT; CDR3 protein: CASSYSNPSGELFF
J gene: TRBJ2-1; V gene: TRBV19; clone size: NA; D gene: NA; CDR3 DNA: TGTGCCAGTAGTATAGATCTCGGCGGTATTTCATACAATGAGCAGTTCTTC; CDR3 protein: CASSIDLGGISYNEQFF
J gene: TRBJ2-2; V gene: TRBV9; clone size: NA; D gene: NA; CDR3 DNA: TGTGCCAGCAGCTTACGGACGGAAATGGCGACCGGGGAGCTGTTTTTT; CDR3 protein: CASSLRTEMATGELFF
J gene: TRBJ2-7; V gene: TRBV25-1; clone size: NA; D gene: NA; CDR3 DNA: TGTGCCAGCAGTGCTCCGTTGGGACTCACCTACGAGCAGTACTTC; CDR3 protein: CASSAPLGLTYEQYF
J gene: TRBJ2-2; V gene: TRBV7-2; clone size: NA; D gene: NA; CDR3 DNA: TGTGCCAGCAGGGAGGGTAGTCTCGCCGGGGAGCTGTTTTTT; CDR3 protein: CASREGSLAGELFF
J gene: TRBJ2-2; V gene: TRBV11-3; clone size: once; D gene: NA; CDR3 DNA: TGTGCCAGCAGCTCGATCAGGGGAGGCACCGGGGAGCTGTTTTTT; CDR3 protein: CASSSIRGGTGELFF
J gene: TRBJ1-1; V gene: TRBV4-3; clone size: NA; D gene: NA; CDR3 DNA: TGCGCCAGCAGCCAAGATCCGTTGAAGGGGGGGAACACTGAAGCTTTCTTT; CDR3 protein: CASSQDPLKGGNTEAFF
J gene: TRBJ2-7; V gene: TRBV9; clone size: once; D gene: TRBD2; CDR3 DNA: TGTGCCAGCAGCCTGACTAGCGGGAGTGTGCAGTACTTC; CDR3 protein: CASSLTSGSVQYF
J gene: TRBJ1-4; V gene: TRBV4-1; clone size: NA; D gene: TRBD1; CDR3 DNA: TGCGCCAGCAGCCAAGCCCAGGGGGTGAATGAAAAACTGTTTTTT; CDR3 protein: CASSQAQGVNEKLFF
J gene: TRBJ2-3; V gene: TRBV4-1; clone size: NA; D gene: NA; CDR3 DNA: TGCGCCAGCAGCCAAGTTGGAACAGGGAGGAGATCAGATACGCAGTATTTT; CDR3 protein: CASSQVGTGRRSDTQYF
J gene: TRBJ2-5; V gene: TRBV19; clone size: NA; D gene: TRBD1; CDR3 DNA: TGTGCCAGTAGTAACAGGGGATGGCAAGAGACCCAGTACTTC; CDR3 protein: CASSNRGWQETQYF
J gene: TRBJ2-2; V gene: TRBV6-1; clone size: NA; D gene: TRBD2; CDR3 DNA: TGTGCCAGCAGTGTCCAGCGGGAGAACACCGGGGAGCTGTTTTTT; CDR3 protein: CASSVQRENTGELFF
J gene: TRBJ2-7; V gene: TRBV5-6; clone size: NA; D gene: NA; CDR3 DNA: TGTGCCAGCAGCTTGGGAGGGCCCGAGCAGTACTTC; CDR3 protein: CASSLGGPEQYF
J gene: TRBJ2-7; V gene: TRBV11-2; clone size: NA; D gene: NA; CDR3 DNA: TGTGCCAGCAGCTTAAGGCTAACAGGGAGGACCTACGAGCAGTACTTC; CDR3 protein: CASSLRLTGRTYEQYF
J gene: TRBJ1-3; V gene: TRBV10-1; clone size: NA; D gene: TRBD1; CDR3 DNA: TGCGCCAGCAGTGCCACATCTGGGACAGGGGACTCTGGAAACACCATATATTTT; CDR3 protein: CASSATSGTGDSGNTIYF
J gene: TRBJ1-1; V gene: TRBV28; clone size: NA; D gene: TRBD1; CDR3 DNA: TGTGCCAGCACCCGGACAGGGAGGACTGAAGCTTTCTTT; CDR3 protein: CASTRTGRTEAFF
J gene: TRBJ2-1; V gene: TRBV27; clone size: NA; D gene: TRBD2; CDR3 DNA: TGTGCCAGCAGTTTAGCGGGAGGACTCGGCAATGAGCAGTTCTTC; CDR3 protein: CASSLAGGLGNEQFF
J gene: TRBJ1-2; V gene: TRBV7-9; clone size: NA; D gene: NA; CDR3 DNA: TGTGCCAGCACCTTGGGAGACTATGGCTACACCTTC; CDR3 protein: CASTLGDYGYTF
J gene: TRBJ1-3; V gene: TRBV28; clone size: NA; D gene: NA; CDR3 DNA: TGTGCCAGCAGTTCCCCCAGGGGAGGCTCTGGAAACACCATATATTTT; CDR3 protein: CASSSPRGGSGNTIYF
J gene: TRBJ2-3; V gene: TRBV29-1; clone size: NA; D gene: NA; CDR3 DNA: TGCAGCGCCCAAAAATGGACAGCCACAGATACGCAGTATTTT; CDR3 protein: CSAQKWTATDTQYF
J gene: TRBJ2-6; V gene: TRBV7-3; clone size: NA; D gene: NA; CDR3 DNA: TGTGCCAGCAGCTTAAAGGCTGGGGGCGAGTTTATTGGGGCCAACGTCCTGACTTTC; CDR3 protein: CASSLKAGGEFIGANVLTF
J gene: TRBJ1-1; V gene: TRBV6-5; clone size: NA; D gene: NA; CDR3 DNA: TGTGCCAGCAGACCTTTGACAGGAGACACTGAAGCTTTCTTT; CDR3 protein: CASRPLTGDTEAFF
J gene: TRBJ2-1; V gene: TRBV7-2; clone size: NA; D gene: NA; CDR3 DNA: TGTGCCAGCAGCGCCTCTAGCTATGAGCAGTTCTTC; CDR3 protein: CASSASSYEQFF